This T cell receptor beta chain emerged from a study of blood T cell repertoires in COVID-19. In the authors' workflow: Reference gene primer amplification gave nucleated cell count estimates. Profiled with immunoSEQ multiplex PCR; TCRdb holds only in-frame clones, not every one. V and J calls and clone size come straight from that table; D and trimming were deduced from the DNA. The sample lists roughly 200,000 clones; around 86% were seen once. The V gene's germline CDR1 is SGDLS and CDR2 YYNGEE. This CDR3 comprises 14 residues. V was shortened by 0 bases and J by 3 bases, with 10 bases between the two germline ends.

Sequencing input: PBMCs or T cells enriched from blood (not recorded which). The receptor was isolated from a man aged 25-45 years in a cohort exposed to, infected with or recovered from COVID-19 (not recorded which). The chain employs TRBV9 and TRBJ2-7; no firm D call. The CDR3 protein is CASSVDIGYYEQYF. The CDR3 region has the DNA TGTGCCAGCAGCGTAGATATCGGGTACTACGAGCAGTACTTC.